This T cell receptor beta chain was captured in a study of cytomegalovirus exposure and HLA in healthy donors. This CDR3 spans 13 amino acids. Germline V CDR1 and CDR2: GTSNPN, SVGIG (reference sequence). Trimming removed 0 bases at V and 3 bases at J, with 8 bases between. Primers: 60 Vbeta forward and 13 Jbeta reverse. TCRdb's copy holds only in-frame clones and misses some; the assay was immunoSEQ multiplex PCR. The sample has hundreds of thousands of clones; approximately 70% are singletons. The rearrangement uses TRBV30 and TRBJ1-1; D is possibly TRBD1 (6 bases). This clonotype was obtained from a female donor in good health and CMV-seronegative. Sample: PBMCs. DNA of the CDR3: TGTGCCTGGAGTGTGGACAGTTACACTGAAGCTTTCTTT. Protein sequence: CAWSVDSYTEAFF.